The source of this TCR beta chain is a study of cytomegalovirus exposure and HLA in healthy donors. PCR involved 60 Vbeta and 13 Jbeta primers. Sequencing was performed with immunoSEQ multiplex PCR; in TCRdb, only in-frame clones are kept and a portion is missing. The sample holds some 150,000 clones; 80% are singletons and the top ten take under 2.5%. The CDR3 runs to 13 residues. Between the trimmed V and J ends, which lost 6 bases and 6 bases, there was a span of 15 bases. CDR1 and CDR2 (germline): SNHLY, FYNNEI. The gene calls are TRBV2 and TRBJ2-7, with D possibly matching TRBD2 (7 bases). The source of this sequence is a man aged 25 to 40 in good health and CMV-seronegative. The sequenced sample was PBMCs. CDR3 residues: CASSPPGGAEQYF. The CDR3 DNA sequence: TGTGCCAGCAGCCCGCCTGGGGGGGCCGAGCAGTACTTC.